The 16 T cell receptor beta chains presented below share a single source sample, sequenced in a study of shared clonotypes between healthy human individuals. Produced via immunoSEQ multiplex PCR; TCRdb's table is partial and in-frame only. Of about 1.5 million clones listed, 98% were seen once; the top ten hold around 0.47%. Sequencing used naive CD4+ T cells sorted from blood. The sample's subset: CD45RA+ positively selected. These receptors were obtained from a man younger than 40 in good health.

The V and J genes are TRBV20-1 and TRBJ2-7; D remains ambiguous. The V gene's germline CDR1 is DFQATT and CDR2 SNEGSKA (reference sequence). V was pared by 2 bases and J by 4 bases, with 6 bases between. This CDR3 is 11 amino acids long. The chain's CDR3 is CSARHHYEQYF. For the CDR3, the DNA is TGCAGTGCTAGACACCATTACGAGCAGTACTTC.

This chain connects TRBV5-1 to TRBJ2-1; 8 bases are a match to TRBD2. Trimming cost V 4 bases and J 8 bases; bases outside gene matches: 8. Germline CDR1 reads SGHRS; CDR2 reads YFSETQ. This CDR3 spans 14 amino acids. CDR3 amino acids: CASSRGGAGDEQFF. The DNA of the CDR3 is TGCGCCAGCAGCCGCGGGGGAGCGGGAGATGAGCAGTTCTTC.

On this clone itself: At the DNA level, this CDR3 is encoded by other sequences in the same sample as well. The CDR3 sequence: CASSLTGGEETQYF. The CDR3, as DNA: TGTGCCAGCAGTTTAACAGGGGGTGAAGAGACCCAGTACTTC. The chain is built from TRBV27 and TRBJ2-5; 8 positions match TRBD1. J gave up 3 bases and V 2 bases, and 2 bases lay outside the gene matches. The CDR3 is made up of 14 amino acids. Germline V gives CDR1 MNHEY, CDR2 SMNVEV (reference sequence).

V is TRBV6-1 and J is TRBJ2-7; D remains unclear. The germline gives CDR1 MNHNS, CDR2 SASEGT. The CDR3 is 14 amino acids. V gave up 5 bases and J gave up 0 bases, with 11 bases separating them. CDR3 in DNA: TGTGCCAGCAGTCCTATAATTTCCTCCTACGAGCAGTACTTC. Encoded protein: CASSPIISSYEQYF.

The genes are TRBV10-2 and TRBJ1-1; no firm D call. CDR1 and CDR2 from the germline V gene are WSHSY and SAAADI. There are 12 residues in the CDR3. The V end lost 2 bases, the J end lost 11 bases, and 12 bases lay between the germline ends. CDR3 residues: CASSEGDGVAFF. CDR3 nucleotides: TGCGCCAGCAGTGAGGGGGATGGGGTTGCTTTCTTT.

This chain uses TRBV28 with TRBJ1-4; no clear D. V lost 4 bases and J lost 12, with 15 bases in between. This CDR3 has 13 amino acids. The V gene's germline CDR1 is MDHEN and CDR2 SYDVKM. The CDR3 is CASSWTASNQLFF. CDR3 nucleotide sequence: TGTGCCAGCAGTTGGACCGCCTCGAATCAACTGTTTTTT.

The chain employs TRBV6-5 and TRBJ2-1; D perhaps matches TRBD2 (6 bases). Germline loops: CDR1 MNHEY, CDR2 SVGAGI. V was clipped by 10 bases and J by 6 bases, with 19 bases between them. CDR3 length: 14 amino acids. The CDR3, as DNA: TGTGCCACCAGAGAATCGGGACTTCCCAATGAGCAGTTCTTC. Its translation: CATRESGLPNEQFF.

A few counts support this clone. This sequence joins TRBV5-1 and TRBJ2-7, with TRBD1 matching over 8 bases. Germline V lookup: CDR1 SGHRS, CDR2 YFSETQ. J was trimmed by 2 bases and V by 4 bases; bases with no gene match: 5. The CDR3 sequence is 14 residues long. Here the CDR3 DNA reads TGCGCCAGCAGCGTTGGGACAGGTACCTACGAGCAGTACTTC. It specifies CASSVGTGTYEQYF.

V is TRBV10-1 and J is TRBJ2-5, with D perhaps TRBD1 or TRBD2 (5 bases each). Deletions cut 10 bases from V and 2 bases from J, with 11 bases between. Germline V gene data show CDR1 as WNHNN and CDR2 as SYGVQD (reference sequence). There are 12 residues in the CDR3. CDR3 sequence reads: CATPGGQETQYF. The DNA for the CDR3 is TGCGCCACCCCTGGGGGACAAGAGACCCAGTACTTC.

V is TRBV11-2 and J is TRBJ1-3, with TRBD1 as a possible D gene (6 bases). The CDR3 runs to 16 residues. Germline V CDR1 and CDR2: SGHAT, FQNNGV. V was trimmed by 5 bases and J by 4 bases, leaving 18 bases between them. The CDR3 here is CASSVWGQGKGNTIYF. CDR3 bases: TGTGCCAGCAGCGTTTGGGGGCAAGGGAAAGGAAACACCATATATTTT.

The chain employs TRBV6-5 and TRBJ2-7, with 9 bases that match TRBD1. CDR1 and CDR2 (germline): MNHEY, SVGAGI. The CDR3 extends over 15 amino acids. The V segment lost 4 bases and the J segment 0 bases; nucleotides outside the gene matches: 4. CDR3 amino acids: CASSWGTGSSYEQYF. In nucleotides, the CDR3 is TGTGCCAGCAGTTGGGGGACAGGGAGCTCCTACGAGCAGTACTTC.

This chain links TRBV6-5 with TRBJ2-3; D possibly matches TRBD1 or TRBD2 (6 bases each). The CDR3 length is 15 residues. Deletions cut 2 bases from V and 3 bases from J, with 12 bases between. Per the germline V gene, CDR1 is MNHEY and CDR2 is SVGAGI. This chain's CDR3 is CASSYGGRRTDTQYF. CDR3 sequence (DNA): TGTGCCAGCAGTTACGGGGGGCGCAGAACAGATACGCAGTATTTT.

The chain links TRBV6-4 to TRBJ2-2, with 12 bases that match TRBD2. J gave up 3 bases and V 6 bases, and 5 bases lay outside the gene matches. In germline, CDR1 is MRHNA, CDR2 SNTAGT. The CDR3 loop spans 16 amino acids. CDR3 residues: CASSRTSGTDTGELFF. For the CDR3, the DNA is TGTGCCAGCAGCAGGACTAGCGGGACCGACACCGGGGAGCTGTTTTTT.

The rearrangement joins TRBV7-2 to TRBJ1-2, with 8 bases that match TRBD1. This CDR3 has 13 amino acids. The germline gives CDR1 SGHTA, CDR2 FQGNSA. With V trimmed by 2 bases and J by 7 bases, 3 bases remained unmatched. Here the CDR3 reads CASSLRQGFGYTF. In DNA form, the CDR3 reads TGTGCCAGCAGCTTACGACAGGGGTTTGGCTACACCTTC.

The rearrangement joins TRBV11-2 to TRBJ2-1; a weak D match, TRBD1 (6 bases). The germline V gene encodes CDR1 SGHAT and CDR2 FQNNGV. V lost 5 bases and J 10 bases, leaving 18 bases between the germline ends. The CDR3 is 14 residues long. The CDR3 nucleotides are TGTGCCAGCAGCCTAGTCGACAGGCCTGGAGAGCAGTTCTTC. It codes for CASSLVDRPGEQFF.

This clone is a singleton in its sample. CDR3 protein: CASSLPGVGAQTQYF. CDR3 DNA: TGTGCCAGCAGTTTACCGGGGGTGGGGGCGCAGACCCAGTACTTC. V and J are TRBV28 and TRBJ2-5; either TRBD1 or TRBD2 may fit D (6 bases each). Germline CDR1 reads MDHEN; CDR2 reads SYDVKM. This CDR3 is built from 15 residues. Trimming stripped 2 bases from V and 6 bases from J, with 16 bases between.